One and the same sample provided the 8 T cell receptor beta chains below, sequenced in a study of neoadjuvant anti-PD-1 for oral cavity cancer. The table came from immunoSEQ multiplex PCR; TCRdb's copy has only in-frame clones and leaves some out. The repertoire consists of approximately 74,000 clones, with approximately 80% occurring once and the leading ten covering around 3.1%. The material was PBMCs, obtained before nivolumab (anti-PD-1) treatment. Receptors were obtained from a person between 40 and 85 years old with oral cavity squamous cell carcinoma.

The chain carries TRBV10-3 and TRBJ2-1, with D maybe TRBD2 (6 bases). Germline CDR1 is ENHRY and CDR2 is SYGVKD. CDR3 length: 15 residues. The germline V and J ends were trimmed by 0 bases and 2 bases, with 8 bases remaining between them. Here the CDR3 DNA reads TGTGCCATCAGTGAGTCGGGCGGGACCTACAATGAGCAGTTCTTC. Amino acids: CAISESGGTYNEQFF.

The V and J genes are TRBV28 and TRBJ1-2; no clear D gene. The V gene lost 3 bases and the J gene lost 5 bases, with 13 bases spanning the gap. Per germline, CDR1 MDHEN and CDR2 SYDVKM. This CDR3 contains 14 residues. The CDR3 loop reads CASSFLREAYGYTF. The CDR3, as DNA: TGTGCCAGCAGTTTCCTTCGAGAAGCGTATGGCTACACCTTC.

This chain connects TRBV15 to TRBJ1-2; D not resolved. The CDR3 totals 13 residues. V gave up 3 bases and J gave up 3 bases, with 8 bases separating them. CDR1 LNHNV and CDR2 YYDKDF come from the germline V gene (reference sequence). CDR3 coding DNA: TGTGCCACCAGCAGGGATCACTACTATGGCTACACCTTC. Its translation: CATSRDHYYGYTF. The entire variable domain, with the rest obtained from reference TRBV15 and TRBJ1-2, is as follows: DAMVIQNPRYQVTQFGKPVTLSCSQTLNHNVMYWYQQKSSQAPKLLFHYYDKDFNNEADTPDNFQSRRPNTSFCFLDIRSPGLGDTAMYLCATSRDHYYGYTFGSGTRLTVV.

The table lists this clone with a few counts. This sequence joins TRBV27 and TRBJ1-5; D perhaps matches TRBD1 (5 bases). The CDR3 sequence is 14 residues long. CDR1 MNHEY and CDR2 SMNVEV come from the germline V gene (reference sequence). V gave up 4 bases and J gave up 7 bases, with 14 bases separating them. The CDR3 loop reads CASSWAPGDQPQHF. The CDR3 nucleotides read TGTGCCAGCAGTTGGGCACCGGGGGACCAGCCCCAGCATTTT.

This sequence joins TRBV30 and TRBJ2-2; D gene ambiguous. Germline V lookup: CDR1 GTSNPN, CDR2 SVGIG (reference sequence). The CDR3 covers 13 residues. Trimming took 4 bases from V and 0 from J, leaving 6 bases between them. CDR3 sequence: CAWKSPNTGELFF. CDR3 bases: TGTGCCTGGAAGTCCCCGAACACCGGGGAGCTGTTTTTT.

The genes are TRBV5-5 and TRBJ2-7; TRBD2 matches at 9 bases. The CDR3 is 14 residues long. V lost 2 bases and J lost 5; bases outside the gene matches: 5. The germline CDR1 and CDR2 sequences are SGHKS and YYEKEE (reference sequence). CDR3 sequence (DNA): TGTGCCAGCAGCTTCCGACTAGCGGTGAACGAGCAGTACTTC. Amino acid sequence: CASSFRLAVNEQYF.

The chain is built from TRBV7-9 and TRBJ2-1; D perhaps matches TRBD1 (5 bases). V dropped 5 bases and J dropped 5 bases, with 19 bases sitting between them. CDR1 and CDR2 (germline): SEHNR, FQNEAQ (reference sequence). The length of the CDR3 is 16 residues. The CDR3 spells CASSKDGQGRDNEQFF. CDR3 bases: TGTGCCAGCAGCAAAGATGGGCAGGGAAGGGACAATGAGCAGTTCTTC. Full variable domain (rest looked up from reference TRBV7-9 and TRBJ2-1): DTGVSQNPRHKITKRGQNVTFRCDPISEHNRLYWYRQTLGQGPEFLTYFQNEAQLEKSRLLSDRFSAERPKGSFSTLEIQRTEQGDSAMYLCASSKDGQGRDNEQFFGPGTRLTVL.

The chain combines TRBV7-9 with TRBJ1-5, with D possibly being TRBD1 (5 bases). Germline assignment: CDR1 SEHNR and CDR2 FQNEAQ (reference sequence). The V and J ends lost 2 bases and 5 bases respectively, with 10 bases between them. The CDR3 loop spans 14 amino acids. DNA of the CDR3: TGTGCCAGCAGCTTAATGGACATCGATCAGCCCCAGCATTTT. Amino acid sequence: CASSLMDIDQPQHF.